This TCR beta chain was recovered during a study of shared clonotypes between healthy human individuals. It was about 210 ng DNA, 25,000 to 35,000 T cell genomes, that sorted-subset replicate PCRs used. Only in-frame clones appear in the TCRdb table, and some are missing; sequencing was by immunoSEQ multiplex PCR. The table has over 850,000 clones, around 78% seen once. The CDR3 is 14 amino acids. V lost 0 bases and J 8 bases, leaving 12 bases between the germline ends. The germline V gene encodes CDR1 SGHRS and CDR2 YFSETQ. The sequence derives from a man aged 18 to 30 in good health. Some clones in this sample may be carry-over from other donors' samples. The specimen sequenced was memory CD4+ T cells from PBMCs. Subset: CD45RA-negative fraction. The chain employs TRBV5-1 and TRBJ2-1; D unclear. The CDR3 DNA sequence: TGCGCCAGCAGCTTGGTGGAGCCCCCCCATGAGCAGTTCTTC. It yields the protein CASSLVEPPHEQFF. Supplemented by reference TRBV5-1 and TRBJ2-1, the full variable domain reads KAGVTQTPRYLIKTRGQQVTLSCSPISGHRSVSWYQQTPGQGLQFLFEYFSETQRNKGNFPGRFSGRQFSNSRSEMNVSTLELGDSALYLCASSLVEPPHEQFFGPGTRLTVL.